This is a list of T cell receptor beta chains from one sample in a study of cytotoxic CD8 clonotypes in ibrutinib-treated CLL. TCRdb's copy holds only in-frame clones and misses some; the assay was immunoSEQ multiplex PCR. The table includes more than 200,000 clones, 70% detected once. This specimen consisted of PBMCs, obtained after 24 months of ibrutinib treatment. These receptors all stem from a human donor with chronic lymphocytic leukemia. Each CDR3 is given with its conserved first and last residue. A D gene is named only where the DNA matches it firmly. Not every row has a clone size; where given, it reads once, few, many or a size class.

J | D | size | V | CDR3 | DNA
TRBJ1-2 | TRBD1 | few | TRBV7-9 | CASSYRDRVYGYTF | TGTGCCAGCAGCTACCGGGACAGGGTTTATGGCTACACCTTC
TRBJ2-7 | . | few | TRBV27 | CASSLDAGFDEQYF | TGTGCCAGCAGTTTGGATGCAGGGTTCGACGAGCAGTACTTC
TRBJ2-2 | TRBD2 | . | TRBV4-2 | CASSPRGLAGGSNTGELFF | TGTGCCAGCAGCCCCCGAGGACTAGCGGGAGGGTCGAACACCGGGGAGCTGTTTTTT
TRBJ2-7 | . | . | TRBV5-1 | CASSLAYEQYF | TGCGCCAGCAGCTTAGCTTACGAGCAGTACTTC
TRBJ2-3 | TRBD2 | . | TRBV5-6 | CATKGTSGTAVYTDTQYF | TGTGCCACCAAAGGGACTAGCGGGACGGCCGTATACACAGATACGCAGTATTTT
TRBJ2-3 | . | . | TRBV19 | CASSITDTQYF | TGTGCCAGTAGTATCACAGATACGCAGTATTTT
TRBJ2-2 | TRBD1 | . | TRBV27 | CASSSGQGSTGELFF | TGTGCCAGCAGTTCGGGACAGGGATCAACCGGGGAGCTGTTTTTT
TRBJ1-4 | . | . | TRBV30 | CAWRASLDTYEKLFF | TGTGCCTGGAGGGCATCGTTGGACACCTATGAAAAACTGTTTTTT
TRBJ2-7 | TRBD1 | . | TRBV28 | CASIATGGSYEQYF | TGTGCCAGCATTGCGACAGGGGGCTCCTACGAGCAGTACTTC
TRBJ2-2 | TRBD2 | . | TRBV27 | CASSQTSGRAIGELFF | TGTGCCAGCAGCCAAACTAGCGGGAGGGCGATCGGGGAGCTGTTTTTT